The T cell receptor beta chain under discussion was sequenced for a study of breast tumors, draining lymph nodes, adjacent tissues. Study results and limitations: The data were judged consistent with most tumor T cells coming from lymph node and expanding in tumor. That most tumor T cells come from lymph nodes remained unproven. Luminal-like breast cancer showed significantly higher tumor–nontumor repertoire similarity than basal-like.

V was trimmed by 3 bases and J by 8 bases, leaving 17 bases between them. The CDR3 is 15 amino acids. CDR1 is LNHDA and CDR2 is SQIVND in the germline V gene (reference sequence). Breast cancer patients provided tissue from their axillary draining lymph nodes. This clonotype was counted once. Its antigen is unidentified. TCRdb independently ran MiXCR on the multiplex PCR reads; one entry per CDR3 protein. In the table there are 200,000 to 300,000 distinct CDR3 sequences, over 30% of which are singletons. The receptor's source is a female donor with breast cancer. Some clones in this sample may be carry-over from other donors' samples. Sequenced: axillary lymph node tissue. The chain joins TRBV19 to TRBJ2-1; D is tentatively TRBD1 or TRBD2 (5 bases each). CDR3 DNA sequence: TGTGCCAGTAGTATGGGGGAAATGGGTTACGATGAGCAGTTCTTC. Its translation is CASSMGEMGYDEQFF.